These 10 T cell receptor beta chains originate from one sample sequenced in a study of blood T cell repertoires in COVID-19. The table came from immunoSEQ multiplex PCR; TCRdb's copy has only in-frame clones and leaves some out. The top ten hold roughly 0.78% of the sample, which has a few hundred thousand clones, around 90% seen once. Sequenced material: peripheral blood. Receptors were obtained from a man in his late teens or twenties with COVID-19, enrolled during active disease.

This chain joins TRBV24-1 and TRBJ2-1, with a weak D call TRBD2 (5 bases). V was trimmed by 9 bases and J by 9 bases, leaving 17 bases between them. Per germline, CDR1 KGHDR and CDR2 SFDVKD. There are 13 residues in the CDR3. The CDR3 DNA sequence: TGTGCCACCTCGGACTCTTACAATGTTGAGCAGTTCTTC. Protein: CATSDSYNVEQFF.

The chain employs TRBV11-2 and TRBJ1-3; the D gene is possibly TRBD1 (6 bases). Deletions cut 4 bases from V and 6 bases from J, with 16 bases between. This CDR3 has 15 amino acids. Germline CDR1 reads SGHAT; CDR2 reads FQNNGV. CDR3 loop: CASSSPQAGENTIYF. The DNA of the CDR3 is TGTGCCAGCAGCTCCCCCCAGGCAGGGGAAAACACCATATATTTT. Full variable domain (missing parts from reference TRBV11-2 and TRBJ1-3): EAGVAQSPRYKIIEKRQSVAFWCNPISGHATLYWYQQILGQGPKLLIQFQNNGVVDDSQLPKDRFSAERLKGVDSTLKIQPAKLEDSAVYLCASSSPQAGENTIYFGEGSWLTVV.

The chain has TRBV11-1 and TRBJ2-1; 12 nucleotides line up with TRBD2. CDR1 and CDR2 (germline): SGHAT, FQDESV (reference sequence). The CDR3 contains 15 residues. The J segment lost 5 bases and the V segment lost 1 base, leaving 0 bases of the junction unmatched. The CDR3 region is CASSLGTSGNNEQFF. As DNA, the CDR3 is TGTGCCAGCAGCTTAGGGACTAGCGGGAACAATGAGCAGTTCTTC.

The chain combines TRBV14 with TRBJ1-5; a weak D match, TRBD1 (5 bases). V gave up 0 bases and J gave up 5 bases, with 20 bases separating them. This CDR3 has 18 residues. CDR1 and CDR2 (germline): SGHDN, FVKESK. Here the CDR3 DNA reads TGTGCCAGCAGCCAAGATTTCCTCACAGACAGTAATCATCAGCCCCAGCATTTT. This translates into CASSQDFLTDSNHQPQHF.

The V and J genes are TRBV2 and TRBJ2-1; 12 bases line up with TRBD2. The trim removed 9 bases at V and 9 bases at J, leaving 12 bases unmatched. This CDR3 comprises 15 residues. Germline CDR1 and CDR2: SNHLY and FYNNEI. The DNA of the CDR3 is TGTGCCAGTCACCAGACTAGCGGGGGCCGGGGTGAGCAGTTCTTC. It is translated as CASHQTSGGRGEQFF.

The CDR3 loop reads CATLRGTAFF. The CDR3 bases are TGTGCCACCCTTAGGGGGACGGCTTTCTTT. The V call is TRBV18, the J call TRBJ1-1; maybe TRBD1 (6 bases). Trimming stripped 10 bases from V and 11 bases from J, with 14 bases between. The CDR3 is made up of 10 amino acids. Germline values: CDR1 KGHSH, CDR2 LQKENI. Using reference TRBV18 and TRBJ1-1 for the parts outside the CDR3, the full variable domain is NAGVMQNPRHLVRRRGQEARLRCSPMKGHSHVYWYRQLPEEGLKFMVYLQKENIIDESGMPKERFSAEFPKEGPSILRIQQVVRGDSAAYFCATLRGTAFFGQGTRLTVV.

The chain has TRBV19 and TRBJ1-6; the D is unclear. The germline V gene has CDR1 LNHDA and CDR2 SQIVND (reference sequence). Trimming pared 6 bases from V and 0 bases from J, leaving 15 bases between. CDR3 length equals 17 residues. In DNA form, the CDR3 reads TGTGCCAGTAGCCGGGGTGGTAGGAGCTCCTATAATTCACCCCTCCACTTT. Translation: CASSRGGRSSYNSPLHF.

The V call is TRBV19, the J call TRBJ1-4; D might be TRBD1 (5 bases). Trimming removed 3 bases from V and 3 bases from J, with 11 bases in between. The CDR3 is 15 residues long. The germline V gene has CDR1 LNHDA and CDR2 SQIVND (reference sequence). The chain's CDR3 is CASSMGRGPNEKLFF. Here the CDR3 DNA reads TGTGCCAGTAGTATGGGGCGGGGACCTAATGAAAAACTGTTTTTT.

The rearrangement uses TRBV23-1 and TRBJ2-1, with 14 bases aligning to TRBD2. TRBV23-1 is an ORF, and what it does is uncertain. Trimming cost V 8 bases and J 5 bases; bases outside gene matches: 2. The CDR3 is 14 amino acids. CDR3 sequence (DNA): TGCGCCAGCTGGGGACTAGCGGGGGACAATGAGCAGTTCTTC. This sequence encodes CASWGLAGDNEQFF.

The J gene is TRBJ2-3, the V gene TRBV10-1; TRBD2 agrees at 9 bases. The ends lost 6 bases at V and 2 bases at J; junction bases unmatched: 3. The germline V gene encodes CDR1 WNHNN and CDR2 SYGVQD (reference sequence). CDR3 length: 14 residues. The CDR3: CASRLAGNTDTQYF. The CDR3 DNA is TGCGCCAGCAGACTAGCGGGTAACACAGATACGCAGTATTTT.